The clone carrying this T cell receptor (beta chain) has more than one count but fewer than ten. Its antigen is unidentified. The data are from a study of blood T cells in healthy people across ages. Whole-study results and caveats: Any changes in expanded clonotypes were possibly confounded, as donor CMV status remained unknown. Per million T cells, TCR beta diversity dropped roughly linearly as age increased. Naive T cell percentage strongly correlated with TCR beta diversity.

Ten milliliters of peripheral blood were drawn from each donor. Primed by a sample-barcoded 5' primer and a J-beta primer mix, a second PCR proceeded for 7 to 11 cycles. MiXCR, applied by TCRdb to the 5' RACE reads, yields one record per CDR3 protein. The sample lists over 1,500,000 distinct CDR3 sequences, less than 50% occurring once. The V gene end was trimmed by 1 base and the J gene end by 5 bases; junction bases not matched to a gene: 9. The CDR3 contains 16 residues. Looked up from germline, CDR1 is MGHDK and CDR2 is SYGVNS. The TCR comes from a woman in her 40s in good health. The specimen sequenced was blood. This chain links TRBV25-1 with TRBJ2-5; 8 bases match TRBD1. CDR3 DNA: TGTGCCAGCAGTGAATTCCTCGGACAGGGATGGGAGACCCAGTACTTC. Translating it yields CASSEFLGQGWETQYF.